This T cell receptor beta chain was sequenced in a study of glioma-infiltrating T cells. The CDR3 extends over 12 amino acids. The V end lost 3 bases, the J end lost 6 bases, and 8 bases lay between the germline ends. The V gene's germline CDR1 is SGHNT and CDR2 YYREEE (reference sequence). Comments on this clonotype: What it binds is unknown.

Using RNA template, CDR3s of TCR alpha and beta were amplified with iRepertoire arm-PCR. In TCRdb, the multiplex PCR reads were re-called with MiXCR into one record per CDR3 protein. The sample has 400,000 or so distinct CDR3 sequences; roughly 41% are singletons. Study-wide findings and caveats: A blood CDR3 motif signature was depleted in highly divergent patients.

The clonotype was recovered from a human donor with low-grade glioma or glioblastoma, undergoing nonglioma brain surgery, or in good health (not recorded which). Sequenced sample: glioma tissue, nonneoplastic brain tissue, or PBMCs (not recorded which). The genes are TRBV5-4 and TRBJ2-3, with a tentative D call TRBD2 (5 bases). The CDR3 nucleotides are TGTGCCAGCAGCTCCTTAGCGGATACGCAGTATTTT. This gives the protein CASSSLADTQYF.